Listed here are 14 T cell receptor beta chains from one sample, sequenced in a study of cytomegalovirus exposure and HLA in healthy donors. 60 Vbeta and 13 Jbeta primers were used in PCR. Using immunoSEQ multiplex PCR, the repertoire was profiled, and TCRdb retains in-frame clones only, with some absent. The sample lists about 190,000 clones; 60% to 80% were seen once. Material: PBMCs. Source of these receptors: a woman aged 25 to 39 in good health and CMV-seropositive.

The rearrangement joins TRBV28 to TRBJ2-7, with D uncertain. In germline, CDR1 is MDHEN, CDR2 SYDVKM. The CDR3 loop spans 12 amino acids. V was shortened by 4 bases and J by 3 bases, with 7 bases between the two germline ends. CDR3 sequence (DNA): TGTGCCAGCAGTTGGCCGGGCTACGAGCAGTACTTC. Protein sequence: CASSWPGYEQYF.

As regards this clone: The junction differs from germline at one of its ends, possibly a read error. The chain joins TRBV7-7 to TRBJ2-1, with D hard to call. CDR1 is SSHAT and CDR2 is FNYEAQ in the germline V gene (reference sequence). The CDR3 has 13 amino acids. This CDR3 reads CASSLANGTPQVF. CDR3 coding DNA: TGTGCCAGCAGCTTAGCGAACGGCACCCCTCAGGTCTTC.

V is TRBV6-6 and J is TRBJ1-5, with unresolved D. Germline V gene data show CDR1 as MNHNY and CDR2 as SVGAGI (reference sequence). CDR3 size: 12 residues. The V gene lost 7 bases and the J gene lost 6 bases, with 10 bases spanning the gap. In DNA, the CDR3 is TGTGCCAGCATGGTTTCAGGTCAGCCCCAGCATTTT. This translates into CASMVSGQPQHF.

This clone showed up just a few times. This chain connects TRBV18 to TRBJ2-7; 13 bases are a match to TRBD2. V lost 2 bases to trimming and J lost 5 bases; unmatched junction nucleotides: 3. This CDR3 contains 15 residues. Germline V gene lookup returns CDR1 KGHSH and CDR2 LQKENI. CDR3 sequence reads: CASSPTSGGANEQYF. The CDR3 region has the DNA TGTGCCAGCTCACCAACTAGCGGGGGGGCCAACGAGCAGTACTTC.

The chain couples TRBV7-9 to TRBJ2-3; D unclear. V shed 5 bases and J shed 4 bases, with 4 bases lying between them. The CDR3 consists of 11 residues. Germline CDR1 SEHNR, CDR2 FQNEAQ (reference sequence). The CDR3 protein is CASSLSDTQYF. The CDR3, as DNA: TGTGCCAGCAGCCTATCAGATACGCAGTATTTT.

The rearrangement joins TRBV6-5 to TRBJ2-7; D unclear. CDR3 length: 16 residues. Germline V gene sequence: CDR1 MNHEY, CDR2 SVGAGI. V was cut by 0 bases and J by 0 bases, with 12 bases left in between. CDR3 region: CASSYSATMSSYEQYF. CDR3 DNA: TGTGCCAGCAGTTACTCGGCGACAATGAGCTCCTACGAGCAGTACTTC.

This clone was counted only a few times. J is TRBJ1-2 and V is TRBV18; D not certain. Germline assignment: CDR1 KGHSH and CDR2 LQKENI. V was cut by 0 bases and J by 4 bases, with 9 bases left in between. The CDR3 spans 14 residues. CDR3 bases: TGTGCCAGCTCACCACCGAGGCAGATCTATGGCTACACCTTC. It is translated as CASSPPRQIYGYTF.

This chain uses TRBV5-6 with TRBJ2-4; maybe TRBD2 (7 bases). V was trimmed by 3 bases and J by 10 bases, leaving 17 bases between them. Germline V lookup: CDR1 SGHDT, CDR2 YYEEEE. This CDR3 region has 14 residues. DNA of the CDR3: TGTGCCAGCAGCTCGGCTGGGGGGGCCTTAATTCAGTACTTC. This gives the protein CASSSAGGALIQYF. Full variable domain (outside the CDR3, taken from reference TRBV5-6 and TRBJ2-4): DAGVTQSPTHLIKTRGQQVTLRCSPKSGHDTVSWYQQALGQGPQFIFQYYEEEERQRGNFPDRFSGHQFPNYSSELNVNALLLGDSALYLCASSSAGGALIQYFGAGTRLSVL.

The chain is built from TRBV28 and TRBJ2-5; D is undetermined. Germline values: CDR1 MDHEN, CDR2 SYDVKM. The germline V and J ends were trimmed by 3 bases and 1 base, with 6 bases remaining between them. This CDR3 contains 13 residues. As DNA, the CDR3 is TGTGCCAGCAGTTTTCTTGTCCAAGAGACCCAGTACTTC. This gives the protein CASSFLVQETQYF.

This clone was found a few times. The chain links TRBV5-1 to TRBJ2-1; 8 nucleotides match TRBD2. Trimming at V came to 4 bases and at J to 9 bases, leaving 12 bases not matched to a gene. There are 15 residues in the CDR3. CDR1 and CDR2 (germline): SGHRS, YFSETQ. The CDR3 is CASSERAGEGSEQFF. The CDR3 bases are TGCGCCAGCAGCGAGAGAGCGGGAGAGGGGAGTGAGCAGTTCTTC.

This clone was counted a few times. The V and J genes are TRBV7-9 and TRBJ1-4; TRBD1 is a possible D gene (5 bases). The CDR3 is 15 residues long. Deletions cut 1 base from V and 8 bases from J, with 14 bases between. Germline assignment: CDR1 SEHNR and CDR2 FQNEAQ (reference sequence). CDR3 sequence (DNA): TGTGCCAGCAGCTTAGTGGAGGGAAGGGGCGAAAAACTGTTTTTT. Encoded protein: CASSLVEGRGEKLFF.

J is TRBJ1-6 and V is TRBV5-1; TRBD1 matches 11 bases. Trimming removed 0 bases from V and 7 bases from J; junction bases left unmatched: 3. Germline lookup yields CDR1 SGHRS and CDR2 YFSETQ. The CDR3 covers 16 residues. CDR3 sequence reads: CASSLAGTGGNSPLHF. The CDR3 nucleotides are TGCGCCAGCAGCTTGGCGGGGACAGGGGGGAATTCACCCCTCCACTTT.

This chain joins TRBV20-1 and TRBJ1-2; no definite D call. Germline V CDR1 and CDR2: DFQATT, SNEGSKA (reference sequence). This CDR3 is built from 11 residues. V was trimmed by 3 bases and J by 4 bases, leaving 6 bases between them. Written as DNA, the CDR3 is TGCAGTGCTAGCGAGGTCTATGGCTACACCTTC. Amino acid sequence: CSASEVYGYTF.

The chain links TRBV28 to TRBJ1-4, with unresolved D. The CDR3 loop spans 14 amino acids. Germline lookup yields CDR1 MDHEN and CDR2 SYDVKM. The V end was cut by 2 bases, the J end by 8 bases, with 12 bases between. CDR3 bases: TGTGCCAGCAGTTTAAGAGTTGGGGAGGAAAAACTGTTTTTT. This codes for CASSLRVGEEKLFF. Using reference TRBV28 and TRBJ1-4 for the parts outside the CDR3, the full variable domain is DVKVTQSSRYLVKRTGEKVFLECVQDMDHENMFWYRQDPGLGLRLIYFSYDVKMKEKGDIPEGYSVSREKKERFSLILESASTNQTSMYLCASSLRVGEEKLFFGSGTQLSVL.